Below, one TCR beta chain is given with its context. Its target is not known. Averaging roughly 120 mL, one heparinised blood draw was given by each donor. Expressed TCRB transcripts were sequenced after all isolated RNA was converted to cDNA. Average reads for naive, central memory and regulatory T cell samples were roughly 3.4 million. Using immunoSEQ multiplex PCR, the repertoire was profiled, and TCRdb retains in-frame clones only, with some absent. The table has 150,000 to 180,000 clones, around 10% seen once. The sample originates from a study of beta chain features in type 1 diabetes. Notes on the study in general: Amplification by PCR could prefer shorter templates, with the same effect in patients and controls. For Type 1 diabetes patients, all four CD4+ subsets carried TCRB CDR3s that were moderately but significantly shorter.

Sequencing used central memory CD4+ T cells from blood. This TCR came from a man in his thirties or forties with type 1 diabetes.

The DNA of the CDR3 is TGTGCCAGCAGCTCTTTACAGGGGTCTGAAGCTTTCTTT. Its translation: CASSSLQGSEAFF. The genes are TRBV7-9 and TRBJ1-1, with 7 bases lining up with TRBD1. J gave up 6 bases and V 4 bases, and 5 bases lay outside the gene matches. CDR1 SEHNR and CDR2 FQNEAQ come from the germline V gene (reference sequence). This CDR3 region has 13 residues.